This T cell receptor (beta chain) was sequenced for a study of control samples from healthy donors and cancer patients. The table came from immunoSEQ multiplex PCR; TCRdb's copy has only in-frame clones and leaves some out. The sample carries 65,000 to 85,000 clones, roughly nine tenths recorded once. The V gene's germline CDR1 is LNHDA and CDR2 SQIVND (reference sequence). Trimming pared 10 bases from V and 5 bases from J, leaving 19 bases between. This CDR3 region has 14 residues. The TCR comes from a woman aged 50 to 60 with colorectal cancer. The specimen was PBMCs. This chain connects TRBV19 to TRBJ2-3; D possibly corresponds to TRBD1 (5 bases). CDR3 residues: CATGGWGPGDTQYF. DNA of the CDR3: TGTGCCACCGGTGGGTGGGGCCCGGGAGATACGCAGTATTTT.